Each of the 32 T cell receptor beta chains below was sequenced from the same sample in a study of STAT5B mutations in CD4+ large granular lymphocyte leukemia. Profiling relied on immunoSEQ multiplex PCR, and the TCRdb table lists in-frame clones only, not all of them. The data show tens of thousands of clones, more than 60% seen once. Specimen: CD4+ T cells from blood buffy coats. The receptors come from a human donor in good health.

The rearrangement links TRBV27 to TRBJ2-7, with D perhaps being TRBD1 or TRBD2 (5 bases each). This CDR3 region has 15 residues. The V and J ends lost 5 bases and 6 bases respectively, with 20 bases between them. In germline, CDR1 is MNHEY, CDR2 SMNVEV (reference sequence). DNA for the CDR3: TGTGCCAGCAGTGTCGGGGCGTCCGGTGTAAGCGAGCAGTACTTC. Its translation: CASSVGASGVSEQYF.

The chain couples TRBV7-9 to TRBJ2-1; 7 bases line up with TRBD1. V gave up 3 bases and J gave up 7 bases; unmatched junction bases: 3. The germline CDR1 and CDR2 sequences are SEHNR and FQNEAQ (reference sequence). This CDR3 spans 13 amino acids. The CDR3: CASSFGQANEQFF. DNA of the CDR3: TGTGCCAGCAGCTTTGGACAGGCAAATGAGCAGTTCTTC. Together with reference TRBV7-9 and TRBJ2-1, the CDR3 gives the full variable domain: DTGVSQNPRHKITKRGQNVTFRCDPISEHNRLYWYRQTLGQGPEFLTYFQNEAQLEKSRLLSDRFSAERPKGSFSTLEIQRTEQGDSAMYLCASSFGQANEQFFGPGTRLTVL.

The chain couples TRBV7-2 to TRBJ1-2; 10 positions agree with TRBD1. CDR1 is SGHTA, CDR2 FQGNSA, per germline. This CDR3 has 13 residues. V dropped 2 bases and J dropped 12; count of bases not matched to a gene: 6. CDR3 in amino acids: CASSLRQGATDTF. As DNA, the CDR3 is TGTGCCAGCAGCTTAAGACAGGGGGCGACCGACACCTTC.

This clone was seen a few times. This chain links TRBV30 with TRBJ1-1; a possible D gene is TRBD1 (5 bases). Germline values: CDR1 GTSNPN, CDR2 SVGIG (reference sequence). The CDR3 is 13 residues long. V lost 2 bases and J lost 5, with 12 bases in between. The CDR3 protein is CAWSPQWGTEAFF. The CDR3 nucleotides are TGTGCCTGGAGTCCTCAGTGGGGGACTGAAGCTTTCTTT.

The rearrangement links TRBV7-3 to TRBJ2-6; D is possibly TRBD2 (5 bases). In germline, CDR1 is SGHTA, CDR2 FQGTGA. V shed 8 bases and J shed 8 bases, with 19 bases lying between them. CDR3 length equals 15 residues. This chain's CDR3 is CASGNAGSGTNVLTF. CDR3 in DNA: TGTGCCAGCGGGAATGCGGGCAGTGGAACCAACGTCCTGACTTTC.

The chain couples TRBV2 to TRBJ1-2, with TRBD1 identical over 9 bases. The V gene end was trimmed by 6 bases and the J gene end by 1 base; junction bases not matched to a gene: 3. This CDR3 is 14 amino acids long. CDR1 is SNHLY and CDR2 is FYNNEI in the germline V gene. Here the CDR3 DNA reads TGTGCCAGCAGAGGACAGGGGATTAACTATGGCTACACCTTC. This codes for CASRGQGINYGYTF.

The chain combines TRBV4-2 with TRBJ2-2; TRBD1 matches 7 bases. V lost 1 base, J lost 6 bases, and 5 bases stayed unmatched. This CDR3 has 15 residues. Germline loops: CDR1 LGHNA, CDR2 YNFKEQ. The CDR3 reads CASSQATGEAGELFF. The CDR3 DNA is TGTGCCAGCAGCCAAGCAACAGGGGAAGCCGGGGAGCTGTTTTTT.

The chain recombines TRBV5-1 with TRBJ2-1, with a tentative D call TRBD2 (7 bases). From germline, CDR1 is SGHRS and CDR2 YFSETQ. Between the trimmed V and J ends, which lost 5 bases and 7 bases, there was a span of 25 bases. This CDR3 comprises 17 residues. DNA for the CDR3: TGCGCCAGCAGATATCACGTGGGCGGGGGCGTTCAAAATGAGCAGTTCTTC. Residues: CASRYHVGGGVQNEQFF. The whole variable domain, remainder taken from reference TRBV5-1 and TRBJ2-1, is KAGVTQTPRYLIKTRGQQVTLSCSPISGHRSVSWYQQTPGQGLQFLFEYFSETQRNKGNFPGRFSGRQFSNSRSEMNVSTLELGDSALYLCASRYHVGGGVQNEQFFGPGTRLTVL.

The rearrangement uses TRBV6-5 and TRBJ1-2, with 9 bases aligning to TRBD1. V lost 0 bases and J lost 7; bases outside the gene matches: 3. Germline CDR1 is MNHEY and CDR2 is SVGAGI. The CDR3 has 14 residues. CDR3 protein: CASSYSQGAGGYTF. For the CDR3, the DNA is TGTGCCAGCAGTTACTCACAGGGGGCTGGTGGCTACACCTTC.

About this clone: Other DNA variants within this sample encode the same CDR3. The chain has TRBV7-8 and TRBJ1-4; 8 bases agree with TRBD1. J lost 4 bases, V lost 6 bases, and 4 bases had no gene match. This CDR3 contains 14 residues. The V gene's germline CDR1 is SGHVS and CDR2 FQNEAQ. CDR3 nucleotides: TGTGCCAGCAGGGACAGGGCCCATAATGAAAAACTGTTTTTT. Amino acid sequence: CASRDRAHNEKLFF.

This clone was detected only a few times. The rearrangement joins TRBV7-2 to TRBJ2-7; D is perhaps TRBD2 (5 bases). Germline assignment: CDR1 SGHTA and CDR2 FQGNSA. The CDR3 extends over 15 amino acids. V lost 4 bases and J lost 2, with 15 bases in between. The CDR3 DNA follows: TGTGCCAGCAGCTGGACTGCGGACGGAACCTACGAGCAGTACTTC. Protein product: CASSWTADGTYEQYF.

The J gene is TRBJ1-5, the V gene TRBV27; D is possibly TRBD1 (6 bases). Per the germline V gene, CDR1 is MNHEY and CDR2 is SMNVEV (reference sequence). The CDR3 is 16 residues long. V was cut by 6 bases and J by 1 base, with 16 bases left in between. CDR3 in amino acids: CASRRYRDGSNQPQHF. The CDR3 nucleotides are TGTGCCAGCAGACGCTACAGGGATGGAAGCAATCAGCCCCAGCATTTT.

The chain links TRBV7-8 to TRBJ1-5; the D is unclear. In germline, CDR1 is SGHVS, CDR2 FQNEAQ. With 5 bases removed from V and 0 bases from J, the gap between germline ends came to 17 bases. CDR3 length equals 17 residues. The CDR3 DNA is TGTGCCAGCAGCCCCTATGCTAGCCTTGTTAGCAATCAGCCCCAGCATTTT. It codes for CASSPYASLVSNQPQHF. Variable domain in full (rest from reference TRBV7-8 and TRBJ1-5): GAGVSQSPRYKVAKRGQDVALRCDPISGHVSLFWYQQALGQGPEFLTYFQNEAQLDKSGLPSDRFFAERPEGSVSTLKIQRTQQEDSAVYLCASSPYASLVSNQPQHFGDGTRLSIL.

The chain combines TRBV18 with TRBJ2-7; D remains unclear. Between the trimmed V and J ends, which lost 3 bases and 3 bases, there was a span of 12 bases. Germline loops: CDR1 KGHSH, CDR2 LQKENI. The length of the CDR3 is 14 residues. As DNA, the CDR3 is TGTGCCAGCTCACCTCCACTTACCAACTACGAGCAGTACTTC. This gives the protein CASSPPLTNYEQYF.

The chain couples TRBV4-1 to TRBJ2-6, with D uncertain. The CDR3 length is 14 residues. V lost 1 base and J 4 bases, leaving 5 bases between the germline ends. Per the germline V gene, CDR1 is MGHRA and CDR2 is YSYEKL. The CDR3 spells CASSQAPGANVLTF. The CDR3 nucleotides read TGCGCCAGCAGCCAAGCGCCGGGGGCCAACGTCCTGACTTTC.

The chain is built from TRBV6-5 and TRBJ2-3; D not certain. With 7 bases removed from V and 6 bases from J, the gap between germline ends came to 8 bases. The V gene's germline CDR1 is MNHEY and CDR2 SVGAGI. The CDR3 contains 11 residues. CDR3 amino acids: CASKASDTQYF. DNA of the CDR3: TGTGCCAGCAAAGCGTCCGATACGCAGTATTTT.

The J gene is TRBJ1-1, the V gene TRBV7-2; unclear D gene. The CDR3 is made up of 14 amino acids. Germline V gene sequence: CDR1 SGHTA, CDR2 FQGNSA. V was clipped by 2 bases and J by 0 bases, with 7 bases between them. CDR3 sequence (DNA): TGTGCCAGCAGCTTATCGTTAGTGAACACTGAAGCTTTCTTT. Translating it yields CASSLSLVNTEAFF. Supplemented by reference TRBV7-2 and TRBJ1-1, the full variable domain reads GAGVSQSPSNKVTEKGKDVELRCDPISGHTALYWYRQSLGQGLEFLIYFQGNSAPDKSGLPSDRFSAERTGGSVSTLTIQRTQQEDSAVYLCASSLSLVNTEAFFGQGTRLTVV.

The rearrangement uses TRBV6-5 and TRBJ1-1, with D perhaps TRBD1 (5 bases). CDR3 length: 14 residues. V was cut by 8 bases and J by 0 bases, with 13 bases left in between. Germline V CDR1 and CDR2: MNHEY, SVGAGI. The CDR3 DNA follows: TGTGCCAGCGGAAAAGGGGTAATGAACACTGAAGCTTTCTTT. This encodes CASGKGVMNTEAFF.

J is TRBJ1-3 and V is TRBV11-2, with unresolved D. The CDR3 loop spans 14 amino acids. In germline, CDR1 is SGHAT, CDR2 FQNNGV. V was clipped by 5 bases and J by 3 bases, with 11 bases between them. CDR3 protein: CASSAILSGNTIYF. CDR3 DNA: TGTGCCAGCAGCGCCATACTTAGTGGAAACACCATATATTTT.

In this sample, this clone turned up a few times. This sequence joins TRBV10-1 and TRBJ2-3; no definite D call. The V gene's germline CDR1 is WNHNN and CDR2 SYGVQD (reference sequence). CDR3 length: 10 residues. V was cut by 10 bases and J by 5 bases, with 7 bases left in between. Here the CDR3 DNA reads TGCGCCACCCCTATAGATACGCAGTATTTT. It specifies CATPIDTQYF.

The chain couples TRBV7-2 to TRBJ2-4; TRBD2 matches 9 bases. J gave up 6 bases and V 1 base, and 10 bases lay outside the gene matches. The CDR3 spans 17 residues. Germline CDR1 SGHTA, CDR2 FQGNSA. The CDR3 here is CASSLVSAGGVRNIQYF. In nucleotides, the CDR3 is TGTGCCAGCAGCTTAGTCTCGGCGGGAGGGGTCCGAAACATTCAGTACTTC.

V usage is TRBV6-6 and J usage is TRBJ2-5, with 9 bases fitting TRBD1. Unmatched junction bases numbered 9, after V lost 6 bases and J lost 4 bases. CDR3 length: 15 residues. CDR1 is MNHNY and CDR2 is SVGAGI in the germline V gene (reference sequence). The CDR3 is CASSTGTGSRETQYF. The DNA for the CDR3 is TGTGCCAGCAGCACCGGGACAGGGTCTCGAGAGACCCAGTACTTC.

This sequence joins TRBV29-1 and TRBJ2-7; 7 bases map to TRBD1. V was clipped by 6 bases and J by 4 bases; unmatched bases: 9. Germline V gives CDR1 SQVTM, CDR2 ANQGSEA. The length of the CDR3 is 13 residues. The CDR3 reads CSVAGTAIYEQYF. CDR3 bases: TGCAGCGTGGCCGGGACAGCCATATACGAGCAGTACTTC.

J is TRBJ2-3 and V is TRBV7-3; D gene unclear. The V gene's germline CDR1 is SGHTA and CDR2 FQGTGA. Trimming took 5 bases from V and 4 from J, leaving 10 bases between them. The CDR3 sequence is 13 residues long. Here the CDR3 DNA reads TGTGCCAGCAGCCTACGGACCTCAGATACGCAGTATTTT. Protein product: CASSLRTSDTQYF. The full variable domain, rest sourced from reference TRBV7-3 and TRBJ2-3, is GAGVSQTPSNKVTEKGKYVELRCDPISGHTALYWYRQSLGQGPEFLIYFQGTGAADDSGLPNDRFFAVRPEGSVSTLKIQRTERGDSAVYLCASSLRTSDTQYFGPGTRLTVL.

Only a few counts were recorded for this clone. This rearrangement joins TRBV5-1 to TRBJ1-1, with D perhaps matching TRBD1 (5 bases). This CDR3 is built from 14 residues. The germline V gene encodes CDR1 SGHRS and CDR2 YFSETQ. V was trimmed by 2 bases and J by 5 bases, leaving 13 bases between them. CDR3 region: CASSFKGGTTEAFF. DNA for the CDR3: TGCGCCAGCAGCTTTAAGGGTGGGACTACTGAAGCTTTCTTT.

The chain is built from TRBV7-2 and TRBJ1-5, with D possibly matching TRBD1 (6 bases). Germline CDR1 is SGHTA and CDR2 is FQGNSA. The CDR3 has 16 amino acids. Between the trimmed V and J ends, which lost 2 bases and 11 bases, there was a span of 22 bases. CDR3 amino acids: CASSLLSGAGLRSQHF. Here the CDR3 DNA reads TGTGCCAGCAGCTTACTGTCAGGGGCCGGTTTAAGGTCCCAGCATTTT.

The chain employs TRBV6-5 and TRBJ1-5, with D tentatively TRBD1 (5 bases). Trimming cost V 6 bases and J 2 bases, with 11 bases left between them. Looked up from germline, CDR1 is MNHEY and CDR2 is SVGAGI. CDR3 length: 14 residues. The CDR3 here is CASSREAGNQPQHF. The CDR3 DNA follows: TGTGCCAGCAGCAGGGAGGCCGGCAATCAGCCCCAGCATTTT.

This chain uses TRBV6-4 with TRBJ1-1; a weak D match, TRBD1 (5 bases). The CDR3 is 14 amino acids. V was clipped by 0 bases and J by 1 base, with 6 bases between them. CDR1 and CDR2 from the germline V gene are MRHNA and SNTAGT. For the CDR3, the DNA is TGTGCCAGCAGTGACTCCGGGGCGAACACTGAAGCTTTCTTT. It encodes CASSDSGANTEAFF.

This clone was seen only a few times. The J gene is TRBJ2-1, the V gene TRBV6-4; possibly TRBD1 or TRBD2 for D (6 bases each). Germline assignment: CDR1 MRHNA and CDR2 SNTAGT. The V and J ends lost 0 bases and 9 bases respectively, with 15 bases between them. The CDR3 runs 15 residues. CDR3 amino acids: CASSDSGGRAGEQFF. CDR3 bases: TGTGCCAGCAGTGACTCAGGGGGGCGCGCGGGTGAGCAGTTCTTC.

The CDR3 sequence: CASSEPISAALLAGGPRNEQFF. CDR3 bases: TGTGCCAGCAGCGAACCTATCTCCGCCGCCCTACTAGCGGGAGGGCCCCGCAATGAGCAGTTCTTC. The chain carries TRBV2 and TRBJ2-1; 13 bases are a match to TRBD2. Germline loops: CDR1 SNHLY, CDR2 FYNNEI. V was pared by 6 bases and J by 6 bases, with 26 bases of the junction left unmatched. This CDR3 contains 22 residues.

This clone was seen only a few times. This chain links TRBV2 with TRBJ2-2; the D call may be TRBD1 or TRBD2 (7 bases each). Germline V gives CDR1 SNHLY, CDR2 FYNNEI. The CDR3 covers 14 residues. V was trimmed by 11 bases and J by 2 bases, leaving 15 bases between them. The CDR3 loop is CAQGGGPNTGELFF. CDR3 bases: TGTGCCCAGGGGGGGGGACCCAACACCGGGGAGCTGTTTTTT.

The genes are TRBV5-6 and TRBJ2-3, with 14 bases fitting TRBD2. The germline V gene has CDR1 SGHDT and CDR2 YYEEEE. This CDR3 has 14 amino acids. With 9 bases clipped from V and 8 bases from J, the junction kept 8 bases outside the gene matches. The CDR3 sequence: CATQTSGRDVTQYF. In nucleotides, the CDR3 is TGTGCCACCCAGACTAGCGGGAGGGATGTTACGCAGTATTTT.